This record concerns one T cell receptor (beta chain) sequence. Its cognate antigen is unknown. Deletions cut 3 bases from V and 2 bases from J, with 14 bases between. CDR1 and CDR2 (germline): MGHRA, YSYEKL. The CDR3 has 15 amino acids. This sample was included in a study of cytomegalovirus exposure and HLA in healthy donors. Overall study context: Out of 170 million or so T cells, an earlier analysis found 117 million unique TCR beta sequences in total.

PCR employed 60 Vbeta and 13 Jbeta primers. Data came from immunoSEQ multiplex PCR; TCRdb stores just in-frame clones and leaves some out. The sample contains under 100,000 clones, under 80% of which appear only once. Study-wide results and caveats: The classifier reportedly diagnosed cytomegalovirus status with high sensitivity and specificity.

The receptor was derived from a boy aged 5-17 years in good health and CMV-seronegative. Sequencing was carried out using PBMCs. The chain couples TRBV4-1 to TRBJ2-7; D uncertain. The CDR3 loop is CASSQVSGRAYEQYF. The CDR3 DNA reads TGCGCCAGCAGCCAGGTGAGTGGGCGAGCCTACGAGCAGTACTTC.